This T cell receptor (beta chain) was captured by sequencing in a study of lung T cells in sarcoidosis with Löfgren's syndrome. Study information: Löfgren's syndrome patients were the main repertoire analysis focus.

V dropped 8 bases and J dropped 12; count of bases not matched to a gene: 12. This CDR3 is 13 amino acids long. CDR1 is LNHDA and CDR2 is SQIVND in the germline V gene (reference sequence). Worth noting for this clonotype: Its target is not known.

TCRdb reanalysed the reads using MiXCR and keeps one entry per CDR3 protein. The top ten hold roughly 0.7% of the sample, which has under 20,000 distinct CDR3 sequences, around a fifth seen once. Points from the study as a whole: TRAV12-1 and TRBV2 were reportedly most expanded in Löfgren's patients.

This clonotype was obtained from a human donor with sarcoidosis (Löfgren's syndrome or another form), or a control subject (not recorded which). The chain links TRBV19 to TRBJ2-1, with 8 bases aligning to TRBD1. The material sequenced was CD4+ T cells from bronchoalveolar lavage. CDR3 DNA: TGTGCCAGTCGTGAACAGGGGGGCAGAAGGCAGTTCTTC. Protein sequence: CASREQGGRRQFF.